This T cell receptor (beta chain) emerged from a study of T cells in Graves' hyperthyroidism and ophthalmopathy. Background on the study: Peripheral blood was obtained at initial diagnosis, preceding any treatment.

General observations from the study: Blood also carried most thyroid clonotypes expanded above 0.001.

V dropped 6 bases and J dropped 3 bases, with 15 bases sitting between them. The CDR3 is made up of 14 amino acids. Per the germline V gene, CDR1 is SGHTA and CDR2 is FQGTGA. Note on this clonotype: Its antigen is currently unknown.

TCR beta CDR3 regions were amplified from RNA transcripts. During a first-round RT-PCR of the TCR CDR3, the HTBI primer set was used. Each CDR3 protein is one row after TCRdb ran MiXCR on the multiplex PCR reads. The sample contains approximately 600,000 distinct CDR3 sequences, less than 25% of which appear only once. The study left out patients who had uncontrolled infection, other autoimmune disease, pregnancy or lactation. Diagnoses were made from clinical symptoms, serum measures (thyroxine and TRAb), thyroid ultrasound and orbital computed tomography. The V and J genes are TRBV7-3 and TRBJ2-7, with D unclear. This TCR was recovered from a man aged 30-40 years with Graves' ophthalmopathy. Sequenced input: blood. The CDR3: CASSPGPLDYEQYF. The CDR3 nucleotides are TGTGCCAGCAGTCCCGGACCCCTTGACTACGAGCAGTACTTC.